This TCR beta chain was sequenced in a study of blood T cell repertoires in COVID-19. The overall study: The cDNA or gDNA used as material had been derived from T cells, B-cell-depleted T cells, or PBMCs.

Enrollees, roughly 18 to 89 years old, lived in some 24 US areas. Grouping used clinical history reported by participants in a survey and questionnaire. Trimming pared 0 bases from V and 0 bases from J, leaving 13 bases between. The germline V gene encodes CDR1 SGHRS and CDR2 YFSETQ. CDR3 length equals 16 residues. Original analysis: From reference gene primer amplification, estimates of nucleated cell counts were derived. Generated by immunoSEQ multiplex PCR, the TCRdb table keeps only in-frame clones and is missing some. Clone size and V and J calls were adopted from that table, with D and trimming inferred from the DNA. This sample carries 290,000 or so clones, 90% of them seen once, and the ten largest clones take approximately 4%.

The chain couples TRBV5-1 to TRBJ2-7; D might be TRBD2 (6 bases). Sequencing was carried out using PBMCs or T cells enriched from blood (not recorded which). The receptor's source is a woman aged 18-30 years with acute COVID-19. CDR3 nucleotides: TGCGCCAGCAGCTTGGTCGGGGGATCGAGCTCCTACGAGCAGTACTTC. Translating gives CASSLVGGSSSYEQYF.